The clone carrying this T cell receptor beta chain appeared a few times. The target antigen is unknown. The data were taken from a study of T cells after yellow fever vaccination. TCRdb re-analysed the 5' RACE reads in MiXCR, keeping a single row per CDR3 protein. The table includes about 320,000 distinct CDR3 sequences, around 13% detected once. Trimming cost V 2 bases and J 11 bases, with 13 bases left between them. CDR3 length equals 12 residues. From germline, CDR1 is DFQATT and CDR2 SNEGSKA (reference sequence). Overall study results and limits: On re-exposure, the response was weaker but peaked faster, at day 5 versus 15. Subsequent booster samples again held most clones from primary vaccination (96% CD4, just under 90% CD8).

This sequence originates from a man between 18 and 35 years old who received the YFV17D yellow fever vaccine. Sequenced material: CD4+ T cells sorted from PBMCs, taken 15 days after the yellow fever booster vaccination. J is TRBJ2-1 and V is TRBV20-1; D is unresolved. CDR3 coding DNA: TGCAGTGCTAGAATCCACGAGACACAGCAGTTCTTC. Translated: CSARIHETQQFF.